These T cell receptor beta chains were read from a single sample in a study of neoadjuvant nivolumab and ipilimumab in lung cancer. TCRdb's copy holds only in-frame clones and misses some; the assay was immunoSEQ multiplex PCR. The sample gives about 20,000 clones, 76% of which show up once; 6.5% to 9% is in the top ten. The source material was tumor tissue, sampled after neoadjuvant nivolumab, alone or with ipilimumab, at or shortly before surgery. These receptor sequences come from an adult with non-small cell lung cancer. The CDR3 runs from the conserved cysteine through the conserved F or W. The D gene is left open where the match is weak. Size is omitted from some rows. Given values are once, few, many or a class for expanded clones.

CDR3 DNA	CDR3 protein	J gene	CDR3 length	V gene	D gene	clone size
TGTGCCAGCAGCTTGTCGGAAGAGGGCTACACCTTC	CASSLSEEGYTF	TRBJ1-2	12	TRBV5-4	.	few
TGTGCCAGCTCACCGTCGCCCGACAGGGATCGTTGGGAGACCCAGTACTTC	CASSPSPDRDRWETQYF	TRBJ2-5	17	TRBV18	TRBD1	.
TGTGCCAGCAGCTTCGAAAGCGGGAGAGGCACAGATACGCAGTATTTT	CASSFESGRGTDTQYF	TRBJ2-3	16	TRBV7-9	TRBD2	.
TGTGCCAGTAGCCTTAGCGGGAGCTCCTACAATGAGCAGTTCTTC	CASSLSGSSYNEQFF	TRBJ2-1	15	TRBV19	TRBD2	medium-sized
TGTGCCAGCAGCGTAAGGGGAGGGACCCAGTACTTC	CASSVRGGTQYF	TRBJ2-5	12	TRBV9	.	once
TGTGCCAGCTCACTATACAGGGAGGACTATGGCTACACCTTC	CASSLYREDYGYTF	TRBJ1-2	14	TRBV18	.	.
TGTGCCAGCAGAATCCCTGGACAGGGGAGGATTGAAGCTTTCTTT	CASRIPGQGRIEAFF	TRBJ1-1	15	TRBV6-5	TRBD1	.
TGTGCCAGCATTCATGAGTTGGGTTTAGAGCAGTACTTC	CASIHELGLEQYF	TRBJ2-7	13	TRBV2	.	once
TGTGCCAGCAGCCCCAGACAGGGACCTGGTATACGGCAGTACTTC	CASSPRQGPGIRQYF	TRBJ2-7	15	TRBV7-2	TRBD1	.
TGTGCCAGCGCCCTACAGGGAAACTCTGGGGCCAACGTCCTGACTTTC	CASALQGNSGANVLTF	TRBJ2-6	16	TRBV5-6	.	.
TGTGCCAGCTCACTCCCTGAGGGCACTGGGTACGAGCAGTACTTC	CASSLPEGTGYEQYF	TRBJ2-7	15	TRBV18	.	few
TGTGCCAGCAGTTTAACGCCGGTGGGGGAACTGTTTTTT	CASSLTPVGELFF	TRBJ1-4	13	TRBV27	.	.
TGCAGTGCTAGGACTGGCTACGAGCAGTACTTC	CSARTGYEQYF	TRBJ2-7	11	TRBV20-1	.	.
TGTGCCTGGACTCACCCGGGAGGGCACGAGACCCAGTACTTC	CAWTHPGGHETQYF	TRBJ2-5	14	TRBV30	TRBD2	.
TGTGCCAGCAGCGGCACCGGGACAGGGGGAACCGGGGAGCTGTTTTTT	CASSGTGTGGTGELFF	TRBJ2-2	16	TRBV5-6	TRBD1	.
TGTGCCAGCACCACTTGGAGAGGTCTCCAAGAGACCCAGTACTTC	CASTTWRGLQETQYF	TRBJ2-5	15	TRBV5-4	.	.
TGCGCCAGCAGCGCGACAGGGGCCGAAGGAAAACTGTTTTTT	CASSATGAEGKLFF	TRBJ1-4	14	TRBV5-1	TRBD1	.
TGTGCCAGCAGCTTCGGGGGGCGCGAAAAACTGTTTTTT	CASSFGGREKLFF	TRBJ1-4	13	TRBV13	.	.
TGTGCCAGCAGCTTAGCCTTAGGCCAGGGAGTCTACGAGCAGTACTTC	CASSLALGQGVYEQYF	TRBJ2-7	16	TRBV7-8	.	once
TGTGCCAGCAGCGAGACCCCCGCGGACAGTGTTCCTCAACTGTTTTTT	CASSETPADSVPQLFF	TRBJ1-4	16	TRBV9	.	.
TGTGCCACCAGCAGGCCCAGCTGGACAGGGTCCAACTATGGCTACACCTTC	CATSRPSWTGSNYGYTF	TRBJ1-2	17	TRBV15	TRBD1	.
TGTGCCTGGAGTCGCTCTGGAAACACCATATATTTT	CAWSRSGNTIYF	TRBJ1-3	12	TRBV30	.	.
TGCAGCGTCCTGACTAGAGCCCGGGGAGAGACCCAGTACTTC	CSVLTRARGETQYF	TRBJ2-5	14	TRBV29-1	.	.
TGCGCCAGCAGCCAACATGGGGAGTTCCCGGGTGGCTACACCTTC	CASSQHGEFPGGYTF	TRBJ1-2	15	TRBV4-3	.	few
TGTGCCAGCACCCGTTCCCTTAGGGAGACCCAGTACTTC	CASTRSLRETQYF	TRBJ2-5	13	TRBV6-6	.	.
TGTGCCTGGAGTGTATCTATGGGGCAAGGAAACACCATATATTTT	CAWSVSMGQGNTIYF	TRBJ1-3	15	TRBV30	.	.
TGCGCCAGCAGCACCAATCCGACGAGTAGGGGGGCCCTTTCTGGAAACACCATATATTTT	CASSTNPTSRGALSGNTIYF	TRBJ1-3	20	TRBV5-1	.	.
TGTGCCACCAGGAGGAGGGGGGGGACCGGGGAGCTGTTTTTT	CATRRRGGTGELFF	TRBJ2-2	14	TRBV15	.	.
TGTGCCAGCAGCTTGGATGGGGTTGACTATGGCTACACCTTC	CASSLDGVDYGYTF	TRBJ1-2	14	TRBV5-6	.	.
TGTGCCAGCAGCCAAAATTCGGGAGTGTTGAACAGCGGCGAGCAGTACTTC	CASSQNSGVLNSGEQYF	TRBJ2-7	17	TRBV14	.	few
TGTGCCAGCAGCTTATCAGGGGGGAGTGTGGATACGCAGTATTTT	CASSLSGGSVDTQYF	TRBJ2-3	15	TRBV7-3	.	once
TGCAGCGCAAACCACGGGGTGGGGGCCAATGGCTACACCTTC	CSANHGVGANGYTF	TRBJ1-2	14	TRBV29-1	.	once
TGCGCCAGCAGCTTGGCCCGGCTTTTTCCCTACGAGCAGTACTTC	CASSLARLFPYEQYF	TRBJ2-7	15	TRBV5-1	.	.
TGTGCCAGCAGTGGGACGAGCGAAGAGACCCAGTACTTC	CASSGTSEETQYF	TRBJ2-5	13	TRBV5-6	.	.
TGTGCCAGCAGCTTGGCTCGGCAGTCGAACACTGAAGCTTTCTTT	CASSLARQSNTEAFF	TRBJ1-1	15	TRBV5-4	.	.
TGCGCCAGCAGCTTGGCCCCGGGACAGGGCTCCGGCACCGGGGAGCTGTTTTTT	CASSLAPGQGSGTGELFF	TRBJ2-2	18	TRBV5-1	TRBD1	.
TGTGCCAGCAGCTTAGCAGGGGGCACCTACGAGCAGTACTTC	CASSLAGGTYEQYF	TRBJ2-7	14	TRBV11-3	TRBD1	.
TGTGCCAGCAGGACACAGGGTCTGAACACTGAAGCTTTCTTT	CASRTQGLNTEAFF	TRBJ1-1	14	TRBV2	.	.
TGTGCCTCCTCCCACTCCGGGTTACCACCCTACGAGCAGTACTTC	CASSHSGLPPYEQYF	TRBJ2-7	15	TRBV30	.	.
TGTGCCAGCAGCTCTACCTCTGTTGAGCAGTTCTTC	CASSSTSVEQFF	TRBJ2-1	12	TRBV13	.	few